This TCR beta chain was documented in a study of blood T cell repertoires in COVID-19. Per the original data handling: Scientists estimated how many nucleated cells there were by amplifying reference gene primers. Assay: immunoSEQ multiplex PCR; the TCRdb copy retains only in-frame clones and omits some. V, J and clone size are taken as reported in that table, and D and trimming were inferred from the DNA itself. The sample lists more than 200,000 clones, 80% to 90% occurring once. The J segment lost 8 bases and the V segment lost 0 bases, leaving 14 bases of the junction unmatched. Germline assignment: CDR1 LGHNA and CDR2 YSLEER. CDR3 size: 20 residues.

The specimen was peripheral blood. This sequence was found in a man aged 55 to 70 with acute or convalescent COVID-19. V gene TRBV4-3 combines with J gene TRBJ2-1; the match to TRBD2 covers 15 bases. CDR3 nucleotides: TGCGCCAGCAGCCAAGATAGGTTAGGACTAGCGGGAGGGCCCATGGATGAGCAGTTCTTC. This translates into CASSQDRLGLAGGPMDEQFF.